Here is one TCR beta chain with its context. It lacks a known antigen. Per-base quality was not reported, and no clone a single base away is much larger than it. This sample was taken from a study of blood T cell repertoires in COVID-19 (TCRdb year 2020). Background on the whole study: Samples from collaborators originated in the United States, Italy and Spain and spanned both the acute and convalescent phases of COVID-19. The material from the prospective study consisted of cDNA or gDNA derived from T cells, B-cell-depleted T cells, or PBMCs. Deeply sampled blood TCRbeta repertoires from subjects exposed to, actively infected with, or recovered from COVID-19 were included in the dataset. A freely available public database, intended as a resource for researchers studying the immune response to SARS-CoV-2, is where the repertoires were released. The samples were drawn from two sources: the first 160 participants of the ongoing ImmuneRACE study, and over 950 subjects contributed by 6 global collaborators. A de-identified subject ID, COVID-19 status, age in years and sex were almost always included in the sample metadata. Where available, HLA class I and class II types were obtained from metadata supplied by the sample provider rather than from assay-based typing.

Participants in the prospective study were aged about 18 to 95 years, lived in 20 to 25 United States geographic areas, and enrolled through a virtual design. In the prospective study, cohorts were assigned on the basis of participant-reported clinical history obtained from a screening survey and a study questionnaire. In the prospective study, mobile phlebotomists collected whole blood, serum and a nasopharyngeal or oropharyngeal swab from each participant. Prospective study participants could optionally give additional blood draws and questionnaires over a roughly 2-month period. Blood samples from the prospective study were shipped frozen or at room temperature prior to DNA extraction. V and J are truncated by 4 bases and 3 bases respectively, leaving an intervening sequence of 6 bases. Measured from the cysteine to the phenylalanine, the CDR3 is 12 residues long. Only the CDR3 DNA is retained, 36 bases long and in frame from the first base. The germline V gene sets CDR1 to SGHNT and CDR2 to YENEEA.

TCRbeta CDR3 regions were amplified from genomic DNA by means of the immunoSEQ Assay, a bias-controlled multiplex PCR. The paper's processing steps were these. Nucleated cell counts per sample were estimated from amplification of reference gene primers within the assay. Sequence reads were collapsed and filtered to measure the absolute abundance of every unique TCRbeta CDR3 rearrangement. For each sample, productive Simpson clonality was calculated as the square root of Simpson's diversity index across productive rearrangements. Drawn from immuneACCESS, this table holds only the in-frame rearrangements with V and J called that TCRdb kept. Clones are partly lost; checked studies trace under half to an unresolved V gene and leave the rest unexplained. For V, J and clone size, that table is used; D and trimming come from the DNA. Here the sample has 200,000 to 300,000 clones; 87% occur a single time. 2.5% to 3% of the sample belongs to the ten largest clones.

Study-wide findings and limitations: The amount of clinical and demographic metadata varied by source and participant and was provided uncurated.

The receptor was derived from a woman in her twenties or thirties with acute COVID-19. The sample was PBMCs or T cells enriched from blood (not recorded which). This receptor chain uses TRBV11-3 and TRBJ1-1; no D segment can be confidently identified. In nucleotides, the sequence is TGTGCCAGCAGCTCAAGCGACACTGAAGCTTTCTTT. This codes for CASSSSDTEAFF. The full variable domain, with segments outside the CDR3 supplied by the reference TRBV11-3 and TRBJ1-1 proteins, appears as EAGVVQSPRYKIIEKKQPVAFWCNPISGHNTLYWYLQNLGQGPELLIRYENEEAVDDSQLPKDRFSAERLKGVDSTLKIQPAELGDSAVYLCASSSSDTEAFFGQGTRLTVV.